This TCR beta chain comes out of a study of chemoradiotherapy in HPV16-positive cancers. For the study at large: Candidate HPV-specific T-cell clones and common TCR motifs came from functional assays in a couple of HPV16-positive patients.

The protocol was immunoSEQ multiplex PCR, while the TCRdb copy is restricted to in-frame clones and leaves out a portion. Of roughly 20,000 clones detected, roughly 84% appear once; the ten largest clones hold about 3.5%. Samples were taken several times over chemoradiotherapy. Comment on this clone: Antigen specificity is unknown.

This CDR3 spans 14 amino acids. V lost 6 bases, J lost 3 bases, and 2 bases stayed unmatched. The V gene's germline CDR1 is MNHEY and CDR2 SVGAGI. General observations from the study: During treatment, candidate HPV-specific clones and E7-related motifs expanded in tumor.

This clonotype originated in a human donor with HPV-associated anogenital cancer. The rearrangement links TRBV6-5 to TRBJ2-3, with 11 bases identical to TRBD1. Specimen: blood, collected from a patient who underwent chemoradiotherapy. In nucleotides, the CDR3 is TGTGCCAGCAGCGGACAGGGGGCGACAGATACGCAGTATTTT. It is translated as CASSGQGATDTQYF.